One sample yielded the 13 T cell receptor beta chains listed below, sequenced in a study of identifying expanded T cells in peripheral blood. The protocol was immunoSEQ multiplex PCR, while the TCRdb copy is restricted to in-frame clones and leaves out a portion. This sample has over 90,000 clones, with 88% found just once. Sequenced sample: blood. These receptors all come from a person between 18 and 69 years old in good health.

This chain joins TRBV7-9 and TRBJ2-1; 11 bases match TRBD2. Looked up from germline, CDR1 is SEHNR and CDR2 is FQNEAQ (reference sequence). The CDR3 is 19 amino acids. Trimming cost V 5 bases and J 1 base; bases outside gene matches: 13. The CDR3 DNA follows: TGTGCCAGCAGCCAAGGTAAGGCGGGACTAGCGGATTCCTACAATGAGCAGTTCTTC. Amino acids: CASSQGKAGLADSYNEQFF.

This chain links TRBV7-2 with TRBJ2-3; 10 bases are a match to TRBD2. This CDR3 comprises 16 residues. After removal of 3 bases from V and 1 base from J, the junction contained 4 bases not matched to a gene. CDR1 is SGHTA, CDR2 FQGNSA, per germline. The CDR3 DNA reads as TGTGCCAGCAGCTTTCACGGGACTAGCGGCACAGATACGCAGTATTTT. It yields the protein CASSFHGTSGTDTQYF.

This sequence joins TRBV29-1 and TRBJ2-1; 10 positions agree with TRBD2. The V segment lost 7 bases and the J segment 0 bases; nucleotides outside the gene matches: 0. The CDR3 sequence is 13 residues long. Germline loops: CDR1 SQVTM, CDR2 ANQGSEA. CDR3 sequence reads: CSASGSSYNEQFF. The CDR3 nucleotides are TGCAGCGCTAGCGGGAGCTCCTACAATGAGCAGTTCTTC.

This clone was seen once. The gene calls are TRBV10-3 and TRBJ1-1, with D tentatively TRBD1 (6 bases). CDR1 is ENHRY, CDR2 SYGVKD, per germline. This CDR3 has 16 residues. Trimming cost V 2 bases and J 4 bases, with 17 bases left between them. The CDR3 sequence: CAISERVGQIITEAFF. The CDR3 nucleotides read TGTGCCATCAGTGAGCGCGTAGGACAGATAATCACTGAAGCTTTCTTT.

The gene calls are TRBV11-2 and TRBJ2-7, with D possibly being TRBD1 (5 bases). Trimming took off 5 bases at V and 3 bases at J, with 17 bases between the two ends. The CDR3 sequence is 15 residues long. The germline CDR1 and CDR2 sequences are SGHAT and FQNNGV. The DNA of the CDR3 is TGTGCCAGCAGCAGGATTACAGGATTCGGCTACGAGCAGTACTTC. This sequence encodes CASSRITGFGYEQYF.

The chain couples TRBV7-3 to TRBJ2-5, with D unresolved. Trimming took 2 bases from V and 4 from J, leaving 8 bases between them. CDR3 size: 13 residues. Germline loops: CDR1 SGHTA, CDR2 FQGTGA. The CDR3 sequence: CASSLFPGETQYF. The CDR3 DNA follows: TGTGCCAGCAGCTTATTTCCGGGAGAGACCCAGTACTTC. Supplemented by reference TRBV7-3 and TRBJ2-5, the full variable domain reads GAGVSQTPSNKVTEKGKYVELRCDPISGHTALYWYRQSLGQGPEFLIYFQGTGAADDSGLPNDRFFAVRPEGSVSTLKIQRTERGDSAVYLCASSLFPGETQYFGPGTRLLVL.

This sequence joins TRBV30 and TRBJ1-5; D remains unclear. Trimming removed 0 bases from V and 5 bases from J, with 8 bases in between. Germline values: CDR1 GTSNPN, CDR2 SVGIG (reference sequence). The CDR3 is 13 amino acids. CDR3 sequence reads: CAWSVGPYQPQHF. CDR3 DNA sequence: TGTGCCTGGAGTGTCGGGCCCTATCAGCCCCAGCATTTT.

V is TRBV6-1 and J is TRBJ2-7, with D possibly being TRBD1 (6 bases). The CDR3 has 13 amino acids. The germline V gene encodes CDR1 MNHNS and CDR2 SASEGT. V lost 4 bases, J lost 3 bases, and 10 bases lay in between. As DNA, the CDR3 is TGTGCCAGCAGTGTGAAACAGGGCTACGAGCAGTACTTC. As protein: CASSVKQGYEQYF.

The chain joins TRBV2 to TRBJ1-5; no clear D. The CDR3 length is 12 residues. Germline lookup yields CDR1 SNHLY and CDR2 FYNNEI. Between the trimmed V and J ends, which lost 5 bases and 6 bases, there was a span of 8 bases. In DNA, the CDR3 is TGTGCCAGCAGTCTAGAGTTTCAGCCCCAGCATTTT. This codes for CASSLEFQPQHF.

The chain employs TRBV6-6 and TRBJ2-7; 7 positions agree with TRBD1. The CDR3 consists of 14 residues. The V gene's germline CDR1 is MNHNY and CDR2 SVGAGI (reference sequence). Trimming removed 6 bases from V and 3 bases from J; junction bases left unmatched: 8. The CDR3 DNA reads TGTGCCAGCAGCACCGGGACAGTAAACTACGAGCAGTACTTC. Encoded protein: CASSTGTVNYEQYF.

The gene calls are TRBV11-2 and TRBJ1-1, with no clear D. Trimming stripped 0 bases from V and 5 bases from J, with 16 bases between. The length of the CDR3 is 16 residues. Germline V lookup: CDR1 SGHAT, CDR2 FQNNGV. DNA of the CDR3: TGTGCCAGCAGCTTAGACGGGCTAGCTATCAAGACTGAAGCTTTCTTT. It specifies CASSLDGLAIKTEAFF.

This clone was observed a single time. The chain uses TRBV7-7 and TRBJ2-5; D call uncertain. Trimming pared 6 bases from V and 2 bases from J, leaving 10 bases between. In germline, CDR1 is SSHAT, CDR2 FNYEAQ (reference sequence). This CDR3 is built from 13 residues. Here the CDR3 DNA reads TGTGCCAGCAGTCTGGCTATGCAAGAGACCCAGTACTTC. Encoded protein: CASSLAMQETQYF.

The J gene is TRBJ2-7, the V gene TRBV18; 7 bases line up with TRBD1. The ends lost 8 bases at V and 9 bases at J; junction bases unmatched: 19. Germline CDR1 reads KGHSH; CDR2 reads LQKENI. CDR3 length equals 15 residues. CDR3 sequence: CASTPQGKGISVQYF. The DNA for the CDR3 is TGTGCCAGCACTCCACAGGGGAAGGGGATTTCTGTGCAGTACTTC. Complete variable domain (other parts from reference TRBV18 and TRBJ2-7): NAGVMQNPRHLVRRRGQEARLRCSPMKGHSHVYWYRQLPEEGLKFMVYLQKENIIDESGMPKERFSAEFPKEGPSILRIQQVVRGDSAAYFCASTPQGKGISVQYFGPGTRLTVT.